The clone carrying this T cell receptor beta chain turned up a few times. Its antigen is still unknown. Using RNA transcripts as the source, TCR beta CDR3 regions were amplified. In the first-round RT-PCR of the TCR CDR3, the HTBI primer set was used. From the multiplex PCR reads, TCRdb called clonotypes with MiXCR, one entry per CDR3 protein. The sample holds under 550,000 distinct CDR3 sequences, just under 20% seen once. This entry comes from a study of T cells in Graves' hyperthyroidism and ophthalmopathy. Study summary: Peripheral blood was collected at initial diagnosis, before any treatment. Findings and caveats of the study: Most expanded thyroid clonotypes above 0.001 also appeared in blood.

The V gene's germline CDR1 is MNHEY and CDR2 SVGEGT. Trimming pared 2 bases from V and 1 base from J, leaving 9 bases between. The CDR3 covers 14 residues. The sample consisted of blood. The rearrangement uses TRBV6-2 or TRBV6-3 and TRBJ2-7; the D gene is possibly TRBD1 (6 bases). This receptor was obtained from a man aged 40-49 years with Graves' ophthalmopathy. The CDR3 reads CASSYGGVSYEQYF. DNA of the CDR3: TGTGCCAGCAGTTACGGGGGCGTGTCCTACGAGCAGTACTTC.